What follows are 10 T cell receptor beta chains derived from one specimen sequenced in a study of a mutant IDH1 vaccine in newly diagnosed glioma. The protocol was immunoSEQ multiplex PCR, while the TCRdb copy is restricted to in-frame clones and leaves out a portion. Of around 58,000 clones listed, 75% to 85% are singletons. The antigens of these receptors remain unknown. Time point indicated: week 5, during vaccination. Alongside topical imiquimod, each dose of vaccine comprised 300 ug of mutant IDH1 20-mer peptide. The material sequenced was PBMCs, taken from a glioma patient whose treatment included an IDH1 peptide vaccine. The receptors come from a young man with glioma.

The chain combines TRBV6-5 with TRBJ2-3; D is undetermined. V was shortened by 2 bases and J by 3 bases, with 3 bases between the two germline ends. Germline lookup yields CDR1 MNHEY and CDR2 SVGAGI. The CDR3 loop spans 12 amino acids. The CDR3 region has the DNA TGTGCCAGCAGTTACCGTACAGATACGCAGTATTTT. Protein: CASSYRTDTQYF.

The gene calls are TRBV19 and TRBJ2-7, with TRBD1 identical over 9 bases. Trimming removed 5 bases from V and 1 base from J; junction bases left unmatched: 12. The V gene's germline CDR1 is LNHDA and CDR2 SQIVND (reference sequence). The length of the CDR3 is 17 residues. CDR3 DNA: TGTGCCAGTAGTTTCCACCCGGGACAGGGAAGGTCCTACGAGCAGTACTTC. Amino acid sequence: CASSFHPGQGRSYEQYF.

The chain recombines TRBV7-6 with TRBJ1-3; no reliable D call. Germline loops: CDR1 SGHVS, CDR2 FNYEAQ. CDR3 length: 17 residues. The ends were cut back, 2 bases at V and 0 bases at J, with 14 bases in the middle. The CDR3 spells CASSLWAPANSGNTIYF. For the CDR3, the DNA is TGTGCCAGCAGCTTATGGGCCCCAGCTAACTCTGGAAACACCATATATTTT.

This clone occurred a few times. V is TRBV5-1 and J is TRBJ1-4, with D hard to call. This CDR3 has 13 amino acids. The germline CDR1 and CDR2 sequences are SGHRS and YFSETQ. V lost 2 bases and J 7 bases, leaving 9 bases between the germline ends. The CDR3 sequence: CASSLIPGEKLFF. CDR3 in DNA: TGCGCCAGCAGCTTAATTCCCGGTGAAAAACTGTTTTTT.

On this clone itself: Other DNA sequences in the same sample also yield this CDR3. The rearrangement links TRBV28 to TRBJ2-7; TRBD2 is a possible D gene (7 bases). The CDR3 spans 15 residues. Germline-derived CDR1 and CDR2 are MDHEN and SYDVKM. Trimming pared 1 base from V and 3 bases from J, leaving 13 bases between. CDR3 bases: TGTGCCAGCAGTTTATTAGGGGGGGATCTCTACGAGCAGTACTTC. It translates to CASSLLGGDLYEQYF. Together with reference TRBV28 and TRBJ2-7, the CDR3 gives the full variable domain: DVKVTQSSRYLVKRTGEKVFLECVQDMDHENMFWYRQDPGLGLRLIYFSYDVKMKEKGDIPEGYSVSREKKERFSLILESASTNQTSMYLCASSLLGGDLYEQYFGPGTRLTVT.

The V gene is TRBV28, the J gene TRBJ2-3; 11 nucleotides line up with TRBD2. Trimming removed 6 bases from V and 6 bases from J; junction bases left unmatched: 5. This CDR3 contains 14 residues. Per the germline V gene, CDR1 is MDHEN and CDR2 is SYDVKM. CDR3 DNA sequence: TGTGCCAGCAGCGCTAGCGGGGGGAAGGATACGCAGTATTTT. Translation gives CASSASGGKDTQYF.

The chain joins TRBV14 to TRBJ2-3; D is uncertain. V lost 7 bases to trimming and J lost 4 bases, with 15 bases between them. The germline gives CDR1 SGHDN, CDR2 FVKESK. The CDR3 runs 14 residues. In DNA, the CDR3 is TGTGCCAGCAACAGTCTCGGGTTCGCAGATACGCAGTATTTT. It translates to CASNSLGFADTQYF.

The CDR3 DNA sequence: TGCGCCAGCAGCCAAGAGAAGGGGCGCCTCTACAATGAGCAGTTCTTC. Protein: CASSQEKGRLYNEQFF. The chain is built from TRBV4-1 and TRBJ2-1; perhaps TRBD1 as D (5 bases). V was trimmed by 0 bases and J by 3 bases, leaving 12 bases between them. The CDR3 covers 16 residues. Germline V lookup: CDR1 MGHRA, CDR2 YSYEKL.

The V and J genes are TRBV27 and TRBJ1-5, with TRBD1 matching 10 bases. This CDR3 has 18 residues. J lost 2 bases, V lost 0 bases, and 7 bases had no gene match. Germline V lookup: CDR1 MNHEY, CDR2 SMNVEV (reference sequence). CDR3 nucleotides: TGTGCCAGCAGTTTATCGCCCACCGGGACAGGGGGCAATCAGCCCCAGCATTTT. Translation: CASSLSPTGTGGNQPQHF.

This clone was counted only a few times. V is TRBV2 and J is TRBJ1-5, with D perhaps matching TRBD1 (5 bases). CDR1 and CDR2 from the germline V gene are SNHLY and FYNNEI. The CDR3 contains 15 residues. The ends were cut back, 2 bases at V and 5 bases at J, with 13 bases in the middle. CDR3 bases: TGTGCCAGCAGTGAAAGCGGGTGGGGGGATCAGCCCCAGCATTTT. Translation gives CASSESGWGDQPQHF.